What follows are 32 T cell receptor beta chains derived from one specimen sequenced in a study of T-cell reconstitution after alpha-beta-depleted transplantation in children. Preparation of the TCRbeta library used unique molecular identifiers. TCRdb analysed the PCR reads with MiXCR anew, one entry per CDR3 protein. The sample has some 340,000 distinct CDR3 sequences, under 13% seen once. The sample consisted of PBMCs from the stem cell graft donor, taken from the stem cell graft. All receptors derive from a human donor who donated a stem cell graft to a child with acute lymphoblastic leukemia.

This clonotype was seen only a few times. The chain carries TRBV11-2 and TRBJ2-6; D may be TRBD1 or TRBD2 (5 bases each). The CDR3 sequence is 19 residues long. Trimming stripped 0 bases from V and 2 bases from J, with 17 bases between. CDR1 and CDR2 from the germline V gene are SGHAT and FQNNGV. DNA of the CDR3: TGTGCCAGCAGCTTAGAGGGAGCAGGGATTATAACTGGGGCCAACGTCCTGACTTTC. Translation gives CASSLEGAGIITGANVLTF.

The rearrangement joins TRBV5-5 to TRBJ2-5, with D unresolved. Germline values: CDR1 SGHKS, CDR2 YYEKEE (reference sequence). The CDR3 sequence is 14 residues long. Trimming cost V 0 bases and J 0 bases, with 6 bases left between them. Written as DNA, the CDR3 is TGTGCCAGCAGCTTGGCCGAGTACCAAGAGACCCAGTACTTC. The encoded protein is CASSLAEYQETQYF.

This clonotype was seen more than once but under ten times. The chain combines TRBV9 with TRBJ2-2, with D possibly TRBD2 on 5 matching bases. Per the germline V gene, CDR1 is SGDLS and CDR2 is YYNGEE. V dropped 0 bases and J dropped 3 bases, with 12 bases sitting between them. The CDR3 spans 16 residues. CDR3 nucleotides: TGTGCCAGCAGCGTAGGTAGCGTTGGGGACACCGGGGAGCTGTTTTTT. Translating gives CASSVGSVGDTGELFF.

V and J are TRBV19 and TRBJ1-5; D not resolved. The CDR3 is 14 residues long. Trimming took off 1 base at V and 6 bases at J, with 10 bases between the two ends. Germline CDR1 reads LNHDA; CDR2 reads SQIVND (reference sequence). CDR3 residues: CASSIVGGPQPQHF. CDR3 DNA sequence: TGTGCCAGTAGTATAGTCGGAGGGCCTCAGCCCCAGCATTTT.

The chain combines TRBV7-2 with TRBJ2-5; D gene ambiguous. Germline V CDR1 and CDR2: SGHTA, FQGNSA. V was trimmed by 3 bases and J by 7 bases, leaving 12 bases between them. The CDR3 runs 13 residues. CDR3 loop: CASSLPARVTQYF. CDR3 sequence (DNA): TGTGCCAGCAGCTTGCCGGCTCGAGTGACCCAGTACTTC.

The chain recombines TRBV7-2 with TRBJ2-3; 8 nucleotides match TRBD1. Germline V gene sequence: CDR1 SGHTA, CDR2 FQGNSA. V lost 5 bases to trimming and J lost 1 base; unmatched junction nucleotides: 5. The CDR3 totals 15 residues. The DNA for the CDR3 is TGTGCCAGCAGCCCCCAGGGGGCCCGCACAGATACGCAGTATTTT. It yields the protein CASSPQGARTDTQYF.

This clonotype was counted only a few times. The rearrangement joins TRBV7-6 to TRBJ2-7; D is tentatively TRBD1 or TRBD2 (5 bases each). CDR1 and CDR2 (germline): SGHVS, FNYEAQ. The CDR3 has 16 residues. V was pared by 5 bases and J by 6 bases, with 23 bases between. The CDR3 DNA is TGTGCCAGCAGCCTAACCTATAATCGCGGTGGGACCGAGCAGTACTTC. Its protein product is CASSLTYNRGGTEQYF.

This clonotype has at least ten counts. The chain recombines TRBV5-1 with TRBJ2-7; D gene uncertain. The germline V gene encodes CDR1 SGHRS and CDR2 YFSETQ. Between the trimmed V and J ends, which lost 5 bases and 0 bases, there was a span of 9 bases. The CDR3 extends over 13 amino acids. CDR3 sequence reads: CASRASSSYEQYF. In nucleotides, the CDR3 is TGCGCCAGCAGGGCCTCGAGCTCCTACGAGCAGTACTTC.

This chain links TRBV12-3 or TRBV12-4 with TRBJ2-1; D is possibly TRBD1 (6 bases). The CDR3 is 13 residues long. Trimming pared 7 bases from V and 5 bases from J, leaving 12 bases between. The CDR3 loop reads CASTAGVNNEQFF. DNA of the CDR3: TGTGCCAGCACGGCAGGGGTTAACAATGAGCAGTTCTTC.

This clonotype has only a few counts. The rearrangement links TRBV2 to TRBJ2-2; D is possibly TRBD2 (5 bases). V was cut by 6 bases and J by 10 bases, with 12 bases left in between. CDR1 is SNHLY and CDR2 is FYNNEI in the germline V gene. The CDR3 spans 12 residues. The chain's CDR3 is CASRISVLELFF. The DNA for the CDR3 is TGTGCCAGCAGAATTAGCGTGCTGGAGCTGTTTTTT.

This clonotype was counted many times. The chain employs TRBV27 and TRBJ1-1; TRBD1 aligns across 9 bases. The ends lost 1 base at V and 8 bases at J; junction bases unmatched: 2. CDR1 and CDR2 (germline): MNHEY, SMNVEV (reference sequence). The CDR3 has 13 amino acids. CDR3 nucleotides: TGTGCCAGCAGTTTATGGGGACAGGGAGAAGCTTTCTTT. It specifies CASSLWGQGEAFF.

This clonotype was detected only a few times. Compared with germline, one end of the junction differs, possibly owing to a read error. The rearrangement links TRBV19 to TRBJ2-2; D may be TRBD2 (5 bases). CDR3 length: 13 residues. CDR1 LNHDA and CDR2 SQIVND come from the germline V gene (reference sequence). The CDR3 DNA sequence: TGTGCCAGCAGTCGGGAAAACACCGTGGAGCTGTTTTTT. Amino acids: CASSRENTVELFF.

With regard to this clonotype: A much larger clone is a single base away; this may be a read error. This sequence joins TRBV7-3 and TRBJ2-2, with 8 bases that match TRBD1. The CDR3 is 14 amino acids. From germline, CDR1 is SGHTA and CDR2 FQGTGA. In DNA form, the CDR3 reads TGTGCCACCAGCAGGGACAGGTCCACCGGGGAGCTGTTTTTT. It yields the protein CATSRDRSTGELFF.

This clonotype was detected only a few times. The CDR3 reads CASSPQGSGRTEQYF. The DNA of the CDR3 is TGTGCCAGCAGCCCCCAGGGTAGCGGGAGAACCGAGCAGTACTTC. J is TRBJ2-7 and V is TRBV7-2, with 9 bases identical to TRBD2. There are 15 residues in the CDR3. Germline-derived CDR1 and CDR2 are SGHTA and FQGNSA. Trimming removed 5 bases from V and 6 bases from J; junction bases left unmatched: 11.

There are a few counts of this clonotype. This chain uses TRBV6-4 with TRBJ2-3; 11 nucleotides line up with TRBD2. In germline, CDR1 is MRHNA, CDR2 SNTAGT. The CDR3 has 16 residues. V was pared by 0 bases and J by 2 bases, with 1 base of the junction left unmatched. For the CDR3, the DNA is TGTGCCAGCAGTGACTCGGGACTAGCGGACACAGATACGCAGTATTTT. The encoded protein is CASSDSGLADTDTQYF.

The rearrangement links TRBV15 to TRBJ2-1, with 12 bases that match TRBD2. Losses at the gene ends were 3 bases for V and 8 bases for J; bases not matched to a gene: 11. The germline gives CDR1 LNHNV, CDR2 YYDKDF (reference sequence). The CDR3 has 17 residues. The CDR3 protein is CATSSFSGLAGLYEQFF. The CDR3 nucleotides are TGTGCCACCAGCAGTTTTTCCGGACTAGCGGGATTGTATGAGCAGTTCTTC.

The V call is TRBV5-1, the J call TRBJ2-1; D might be TRBD2 (6 bases). Per germline, CDR1 SGHRS and CDR2 YFSETQ. V was pared by 4 bases and J by 7 bases, with 18 bases between. The CDR3 is 15 amino acids. DNA of the CDR3: TGCGCCAGCAGCCCGGGCGCGACTAGGCAGAATGAGCAGTTCTTC. It is translated as CASSPGATRQNEQFF.

This clonotype has at least ten counts. The rearrangement uses TRBV20-1 and TRBJ2-7, with D perhaps TRBD2 (5 bases). Trimming took off 0 bases at V and 3 bases at J, with 12 bases between the two ends. The CDR3 is made up of 14 amino acids. Germline assignment: CDR1 DFQATT and CDR2 SNEGSKA (reference sequence). The CDR3 nucleotides read TGCAGTGCTAGAGATCGGAGGCCGGTCTACGAGCAGTACTTC. This codes for CSARDRRPVYEQYF.

V usage is TRBV20-1 and J usage is TRBJ2-4, with 9 bases aligning to TRBD1. The germline V gene encodes CDR1 DFQATT and CDR2 SNEGSKA (reference sequence). The V segment lost 3 bases and the J segment 5 bases; nucleotides outside the gene matches: 8. This CDR3 has 15 amino acids. In DNA form, the CDR3 reads TGCAGTGCTAGTACCGGACAGGGGAGGCAAAACATTCAGTACTTC. Its protein is CSASTGQGRQNIQYF.

V usage is TRBV6-5 and J usage is TRBJ2-1, with D perhaps TRBD2 (5 bases). The V gene lost 0 bases and the J gene lost 2 bases, with 14 bases spanning the gap. Germline values: CDR1 MNHEY, CDR2 SVGAGI. This CDR3 is built from 17 residues. CDR3 nucleotides: TGTGCCAGCAGTTACTCCCCGGCAGGACTCGCCTACAATGAGCAGTTCTTC. Translating gives CASSYSPAGLAYNEQFF.

V gene TRBV5-1 combines with J gene TRBJ1-5, with a weak D call TRBD1 (5 bases). The CDR3 totals 15 residues. The germline V and J ends were trimmed by 0 bases and 6 bases, with 13 bases remaining between them. Germline CDR1 and CDR2: SGHRS and YFSETQ. The CDR3 reads CASSLEGRVTQPQHF. Written as DNA, the CDR3 is TGCGCCAGCAGCTTGGAGGGCAGGGTCACTCAGCCCCAGCATTTT.

The table lists this clonotype with a few counts. This sequence joins TRBV11-2 and TRBJ2-1; no firm D call. This CDR3 region has 13 residues. Per germline, CDR1 SGHAT and CDR2 FQNNGV. V was shortened by 5 bases and J by 10 bases, with 15 bases between the two germline ends. In DNA, the CDR3 is TGTGCCAGCAGCAGCCTTAGGCCGTGGGAGCAGTTCTTC. Its translation: CASSSLRPWEQFF.

The chain joins TRBV7-8 to TRBJ2-5, with no clear D. The germline V gene encodes CDR1 SGHVS and CDR2 FQNEAQ. The CDR3 sequence is 14 residues long. V lost 5 bases to trimming and J lost 1 base, with 11 bases between them. The CDR3 coding sequence is TGTGCCAGCAGCCAGAGCGCCCTCCAAGAGACCCAGTACTTC. Its protein is CASSQSALQETQYF.

This clonotype was counted many times. Sequence at one end of the junction differs from germline and may be a read error. The chain has TRBV11-3 and TRBJ2-3, with unresolved D. The CDR3 extends over 13 amino acids. Germline V gene data show CDR1 as SGHNT and CDR2 as YENEEA. CDR3 bases: TGTGCCAGCAGTTTAGTGGGCCCAGATACGCAGTATTTT. It codes for CASSLVGPDTQYF.

Ten or more counts support this clonotype. As DNA, the CDR3 is TGCGCCAGCCGGACAGGGGGCCCCACAGATACGCAGTATTTT. Translated: CASRTGGPTDTQYF. This chain connects TRBV5-1 to TRBJ2-3; 11 nucleotides align to TRBD1. The CDR3 sequence is 14 residues long. Germline V gene lookup returns CDR1 SGHRS and CDR2 YFSETQ. Trimming took 7 bases from V and 2 from J; bases not matched to a gene: 3.

CDR3 sequence (DNA): TGCGCCAGCAGCTCGCAGGGGGGGCCTACGTCCTACGAGCAGTACTTC. This sequence encodes CASSSQGGPTSYEQYF. The rearrangement links TRBV5-1 to TRBJ2-7, with D perhaps TRBD1 or TRBD2 (7 bases each). The germline V gene has CDR1 SGHRS and CDR2 YFSETQ. This CDR3 contains 16 residues. Trimming removed 3 bases from V and 1 base from J, with 17 bases in between.

The V call is TRBV4-3, the J call TRBJ2-3; perhaps TRBD2 as D (6 bases). This CDR3 has 16 amino acids. The germline V gene encodes CDR1 LGHNA and CDR2 YSLEER. V was pared by 1 base and J by 0 bases, with 11 bases between. The CDR3: CASSQGLASSTDTQYF. CDR3 nucleotides: TGCGCCAGCAGCCAAGGTCTAGCGTCTAGCACAGATACGCAGTATTTT.

This clonotype came up a few times. The V gene is TRBV29-1, the J gene TRBJ2-1; 13 nucleotides agree with TRBD2. CDR1 and CDR2 (germline): SQVTM, ANQGSEA. V lost 1 base to trimming and J lost 4 bases; unmatched junction nucleotides: 4. There are 16 residues in the CDR3. CDR3 sequence (DNA): TGCAGCGTTGAAGGGACTAGCGGGAGCCTATACAATGAGCAGTTCTTC. It translates to CSVEGTSGSLYNEQFF.

Notes on this clonotype: Being one base from a much bigger clone, this may be a read error. The rearrangement links TRBV12-3 or TRBV12-4 to TRBJ2-2; tentatively, D is TRBD1 or TRBD2 (5 bases each). CDR3 length: 15 residues. V lost 3 bases to trimming and J lost 4 bases, with 12 bases between them. In DNA, the CDR3 is TGTGCCAGCAGTTTTGGGACGCGGAGCACCGGGGAGCTGTTTTTT. Its protein is CASSFGTRSTGELFF.

In nucleotides, the CDR3 is TGTGCCAGCCTGGGACTAGCGGGGCTTTCCTACAATGAGCAGTTCTTC. Translating it yields CASLGLAGLSYNEQFF. J is TRBJ2-1 and V is TRBV28, with TRBD2 matching 13 bases. Germline V CDR1 and CDR2: MDHEN, SYDVKM. After removal of 8 bases from V and 1 base from J, the junction contained 5 bases not matched to a gene. This CDR3 region has 16 residues. The whole variable domain, remainder taken from reference TRBV28 and TRBJ2-1, is DVKVTQSSRYLVKRTGEKVFLECVQDMDHENMFWYRQDPGLGLRLIYFSYDVKMKEKGDIPEGYSVSREKKERFSLILESASTNQTSMYLCASLGLAGLSYNEQFFGPGTRLTVL.

This clonotype was picked up a small number of times. The chain recombines TRBV11-2 with TRBJ2-1, with TRBD2 as a possible D gene (6 bases). The CDR3 has 21 residues. The V gene lost 2 bases and the J gene lost 4 bases, with 30 bases spanning the gap. From germline, CDR1 is SGHAT and CDR2 FQNNGV. CDR3 bases: TGTGCCAGCAGCTTATTGCGTCGGGATCTCAACCCGGGACTCCTATACAATGAGCAGTTCTTC. Translating it yields CASSLLRRDLNPGLLYNEQFF.

This clonotype was observed a few times. This chain links TRBV7-3 with TRBJ1-1; tentatively, D is TRBD1 (6 bases). The V gene's germline CDR1 is SGHTA and CDR2 FQGTGA. This CDR3 comprises 14 residues. Trimming stripped 5 bases from V and 5 bases from J, with 15 bases between. CDR3 nucleotide sequence: TGTGCCAGCAGCCCAGGGGTGGGTTGGACTGAAGCTTTCTTT. Protein sequence: CASSPGVGWTEAFF.